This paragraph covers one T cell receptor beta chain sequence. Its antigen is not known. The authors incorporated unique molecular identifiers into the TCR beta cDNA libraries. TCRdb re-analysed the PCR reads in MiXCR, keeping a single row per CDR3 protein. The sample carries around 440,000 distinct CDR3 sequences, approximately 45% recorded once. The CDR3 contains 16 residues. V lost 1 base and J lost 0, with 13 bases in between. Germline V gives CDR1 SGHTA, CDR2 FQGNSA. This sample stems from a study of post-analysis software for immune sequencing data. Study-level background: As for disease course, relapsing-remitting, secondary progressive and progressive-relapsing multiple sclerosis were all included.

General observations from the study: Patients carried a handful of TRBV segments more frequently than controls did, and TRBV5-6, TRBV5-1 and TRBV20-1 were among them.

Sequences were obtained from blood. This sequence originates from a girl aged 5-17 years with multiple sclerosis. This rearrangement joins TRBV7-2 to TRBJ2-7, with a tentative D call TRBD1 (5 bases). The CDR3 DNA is TGTGCCAGCAGCTTAGACCCGGACAAGAGCTCCTACGAGCAGTACTTC. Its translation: CASSLDPDKSSYEQYF.